This TCR beta chain stems from a study of cytomegalovirus exposure and HLA in healthy donors. The V end was cut by 7 bases, the J end by 6 bases, with 10 bases between. Germline V gene lookup returns CDR1 MDHEN and CDR2 SYDVKM. This CDR3 comprises 11 residues. PCR primers comprised 60 Vbeta and 13 Jbeta primers. The method was immunoSEQ multiplex PCR; TCRdb's version includes in-frame clones alone and lacks a portion of them. The sample includes about 82,000 clones, 55% to 65% of them seen just once. This chain joins TRBV28 and TRBJ2-7; no clear D gene. Input material: PBMCs. The receptor was derived from a woman between 40 and 50 years old in good health and CMV-seropositive. Written as DNA, the CDR3 is TGTGCCAGCACAGGTTATGGCGAGCAGTACTTC. Protein: CASTGYGEQYF.